Following are 22 T cell receptor beta chains from one sample sequenced in a study of T-cell memory formation after mild COVID-19. Each CDR3 protein is one row after TCRdb ran MiXCR on the 5' RACE reads. Of about 440,000 distinct CDR3 sequences in the sample, roughly 20% were seen once. Source material: PBMCs or a T cell subset sorted from them (not recorded which). These receptors all come from an adult woman who had mild COVID-19 (a few samples of this study predate the infection). Cell type and time point are not known.

This clonotype appeared a few times. This sequence joins TRBV30 and TRBJ1-6; D unresolved. Germline CDR1 and CDR2: GTSNPN and SVGIG (reference sequence). V was clipped by 0 bases and J by 9 bases, with 18 bases between them. This CDR3 is 16 amino acids long. CDR3 DNA: TGTGCCTGGAGTGTACACCAGGTGGGCCTACTTTCACCCCTCCACTTT. This sequence encodes CAWSVHQVGLLSPLHF.

This clonotype turned up a few times. The V gene is TRBV12-5, the J gene TRBJ1-1; D call uncertain. Trimming stripped 0 bases from V and 1 base from J, with 21 bases between. The CDR3 extends over 19 amino acids. Germline CDR1 LGHNT, CDR2 FRNRAP. The CDR3 coding sequence is TGTGCTAGTGGTTTGGTAAGGAAGGGTGGTGGGGTGAGGAACACTGAAGCTTTCTTT. Translating gives CASGLVRKGGGVRNTEAFF.

This clonotype occurred a few times. The V gene is TRBV7-8, the J gene TRBJ1-1; a possible D gene is TRBD1 (5 bases). V dropped 5 bases and J dropped 1 base, with 17 bases sitting between them. The CDR3 spans 16 residues. CDR1 and CDR2 from the germline V gene are SGHVS and FQNEAQ. CDR3 sequence (DNA): TGTGCCAGCAGCCATAGCAGAGGTGGGGGGAACACTGAAGCTTTCTTT. Translating it yields CASSHSRGGGNTEAFF.

The gene calls are TRBV5-1 and TRBJ2-7; 12 bases are shared with TRBD1. This CDR3 is built from 15 residues. The V gene end was trimmed by 4 bases and the J gene end by 5 bases; junction bases not matched to a gene: 7. Germline-derived CDR1 and CDR2 are SGHRS and YFSETQ. The CDR3 here is CASSPGQGAINEQYF. CDR3 nucleotide sequence: TGCGCCAGCAGCCCGGGACAGGGGGCCATAAACGAGCAGTACTTC.

The chain uses TRBV4-3 and TRBJ1-1; D is uncertain. CDR3 size: 15 residues. Trimming took off 3 bases at V and 2 bases at J, with 13 bases between the two ends. CDR1 LGHNA and CDR2 YSLEER come from the germline V gene. The CDR3 region has the DNA TGCGCCAGCAGCCAGGCGAGGGTCCTTAACACTGAAGCTTTCTTT. Residues: CASSQARVLNTEAFF.

The chain is built from TRBV3-1 and TRBJ2-4; weak D call: TRBD2 (5 bases). V lost 0 bases, J lost 8 bases, and 17 bases lay in between. The CDR3 sequence is 16 residues long. The V gene's germline CDR1 is LGHDT and CDR2 YNNKEL (reference sequence). CDR3 in amino acids: CASSQEPPTSDDIQYF. The CDR3 DNA is TGTGCCAGCAGCCAAGAACCCCCTACTAGTGATGACATTCAGTACTTC.

The chain uses TRBV20-1 and TRBJ2-7; D might be TRBD1 (6 bases). Trimming took off 2 bases at V and 3 bases at J, with 20 bases between the two ends. Germline loops: CDR1 DFQATT, CDR2 SNEGSKA (reference sequence). The CDR3 is 16 residues long. The CDR3 spells CSARNEQGVVGYEQYF. As DNA, the CDR3 is TGCAGTGCTAGAAATGAACAGGGAGTTGTAGGCTACGAGCAGTACTTC.

This rearrangement joins TRBV7-7 to TRBJ1-3; D call uncertain. The CDR3 length is 13 residues. Trimming left V 5 bases short and J 2 bases short, with 7 bases between. Per germline, CDR1 SSHAT and CDR2 FNYEAQ (reference sequence). The DNA for the CDR3 is TGTGCCAGCAGCGCGCGACCTGGAAACACCATATATTTT. This codes for CASSARPGNTIYF.

This clonotype was counted ten times or more. The chain couples TRBV29-1 to TRBJ2-7, with 8 bases lining up with TRBD2. CDR3 length: 11 amino acids. Looked up from germline, CDR1 is SQVTM and CDR2 is ANQGSEA. The trim removed 4 bases at V and 4 bases at J, leaving 0 bases unmatched. The CDR3 sequence is CSVASGYEQYF. The CDR3 region has the DNA TGCAGCGTTGCTAGCGGGTACGAGCAGTACTTC.

This chain uses TRBV11-2 with TRBJ1-1, with D possibly being TRBD1 (6 bases). V shed 5 bases and J shed 7 bases, with 17 bases lying between them. Germline V gene data show CDR1 as SGHAT and CDR2 as FQNNGV. The CDR3 runs 14 residues. The CDR3, as DNA: TGTGCCAGCAGCGGACACAGGGTTTTGGGTGAAGCTTTCTTT. It translates to CASSGHRVLGEAFF.

This clonotype was counted only a few times. The V call is TRBV6-2 or TRBV6-3, the J call TRBJ1-2, with unresolved D. Looked up from germline, CDR1 is MNHEY and CDR2 is SVGEGT. The V and J ends lost 0 bases and 8 bases respectively, with 16 bases between them. The CDR3 contains 15 residues. The CDR3 nucleotides are TGTGCCAGCAGTTACTCCTCGCGGATGTCGCGGGGCTACACCTTC. Protein: CASSYSSRMSRGYTF.

The chain combines TRBV7-8 with TRBJ1-2; no reliable D call. This CDR3 spans 16 amino acids. Germline V lookup: CDR1 SGHVS, CDR2 FQNEAQ. Between the trimmed V and J ends, which lost 4 bases and 3 bases, there was a span of 18 bases. The CDR3, as DNA: TGTGCCAGCAGCTCCGGGTTGGGGTCCCCATACTATGGCTACACCTTC. Residues: CASSSGLGSPYYGYTF.

The chain employs TRBV20-1 and TRBJ2-7; tentative D call: TRBD1 (6 bases). The CDR3 contains 15 residues. Germline V gene lookup returns CDR1 DFQATT and CDR2 SNEGSKA (reference sequence). V lost 2 bases to trimming and J lost 0 bases, with 14 bases between them. The CDR3 here is CSARLLTGVSYEQYF. The CDR3 bases are TGCAGTGCTAGACTACTGACAGGCGTCTCCTACGAGCAGTACTTC.

This clonotype was detected ten times or more. The chain recombines TRBV7-9 with TRBJ2-7; D is perhaps TRBD2 (6 bases). The CDR3 is 14 residues long. Germline CDR1 is SEHNR and CDR2 is FQNEAQ (reference sequence). The V and J ends lost 4 bases and 0 bases respectively, with 10 bases between them. The CDR3 DNA follows: TGTGCCAGCAGCTCCGTGGGAGGCTCCTACGAGCAGTACTTC. It translates to CASSSVGGSYEQYF.

This chain connects TRBV15 to TRBJ2-7; TRBD1 matches at 7 bases. Germline V lookup: CDR1 LNHNV, CDR2 YYDKDF (reference sequence). V lost 0 bases, J lost 3 bases, and 11 bases stayed unmatched. The CDR3 is made up of 17 amino acids. The CDR3 is CATSRDGPQGVVYEQYF. In nucleotides, the CDR3 is TGTGCCACCAGCAGAGATGGGCCCCAGGGGGTCGTCTACGAGCAGTACTTC.

J is TRBJ2-2 and V is TRBV7-9, with TRBD1 matching over 7 bases. Germline CDR1 SEHNR, CDR2 FQNEAQ (reference sequence). Trimming removed 5 bases from V and 1 base from J; junction bases left unmatched: 4. The CDR3 length is 15 residues. The CDR3 sequence is CASSPRGMNTGELFF. The CDR3 nucleotides are TGTGCCAGCAGCCCCAGGGGGATGAACACCGGGGAGCTGTTTTTT.

The sample holds a few counts of this clonotype. This chain links TRBV5-5 with TRBJ2-7, with TRBD2 matching 10 bases. This CDR3 is built from 16 residues. Germline assignment: CDR1 SGHKS and CDR2 YYEKEE (reference sequence). V shed 4 bases and J 7 bases; nucleotides not matched to a gene: 14. CDR3 nucleotides: TGTGCCAGCAGCAGCATTCAGGCTAGCGGGAGCGGGGAGCAGTACTTC. Encoded protein: CASSSIQASGSGEQYF.

The chain has TRBV4-2 and TRBJ2-7, with D perhaps matching TRBD1 (6 bases). Germline V CDR1 and CDR2: LGHNA, YNFKEQ. There are 15 residues in the CDR3. V was clipped by 2 bases and J by 3 bases, with 14 bases between them. The CDR3 spells CASSQLTGSGYEQYF. The CDR3 DNA is TGTGCCAGCAGCCAATTGACAGGCTCGGGCTACGAGCAGTACTTC.

V is TRBV2 and J is TRBJ1-1; D remains unclear. Germline V lookup: CDR1 SNHLY, CDR2 FYNNEI. Between the trimmed V and J ends, which lost 4 bases and 0 bases, there was a span of 6 bases. The CDR3 length is 13 residues. The CDR3 DNA reads as TGTGCCAGCAGTGTACAGATGAACACTGAAGCTTTCTTT. Translating gives CASSVQMNTEAFF.

This clonotype was detected only a few times. The chain combines TRBV7-3 with TRBJ2-7, with TRBD2 as a possible D gene (6 bases). Germline V gene sequence: CDR1 SGHTA, CDR2 FQGTGA. The V and J ends lost 4 bases and 7 bases respectively, with 11 bases between them. There are 12 residues in the CDR3. The CDR3 loop reads CASSSDGGEQYF. DNA for the CDR3: TGTGCCAGCAGCTCCGACGGGGGTGAGCAGTACTTC.

This clonotype was recorded a few times. V is TRBV5-1 and J is TRBJ2-5; weak D call: TRBD1 (5 bases). Trimming pared 0 bases from V and 4 bases from J, leaving 13 bases between. Germline V gene lookup returns CDR1 SGHRS and CDR2 YFSETQ. The CDR3 consists of 15 residues. CDR3 sequence reads: CASSLAGRVGETQYF. CDR3 DNA: TGCGCCAGCAGCTTGGCCGGCAGGGTCGGAGAGACCCAGTACTTC.

This clonotype was found a few times. The J gene is TRBJ2-1, the V gene TRBV19; the match to TRBD2 covers 9 bases. The CDR3 runs 15 residues. Germline V gene sequence: CDR1 LNHDA, CDR2 SQIVND (reference sequence). V lost 5 bases and J lost 9; bases outside the gene matches: 11. The DNA of the CDR3 is TGTGCCAGTAGTCTCCTAGCGGGGCCCTCTGGTGAGCAGTTCTTC. Protein: CASSLLAGPSGEQFF.